This T cell receptor (beta chain) was captured by sequencing in a study of blood T cell repertoires in COVID-19. Study processing details: For nucleated cells, counts were estimated from reference gene primer amplification. Generated by immunoSEQ multiplex PCR, the TCRdb table keeps only in-frame clones and is missing some. Clone size and the V and J calls come from that table; the DNA yielded D and trimming. The table lists roughly 99,000 clones, about 93% of them singletons, with approximately 1.2% in the top ten. Per germline, CDR1 LNHDA and CDR2 SQIVND (reference sequence). This CDR3 comprises 16 residues. Losses at the gene ends were 3 bases for V and 4 bases for J; bases not matched to a gene: 7.

This clonotype originated in a woman aged 30 to 39 with acute or convalescent COVID-19. This chain links TRBV19 with TRBJ2-5; 11 bases map to TRBD2. Material: peripheral blood. The CDR3 coding sequence is TGTGCCAGTAGTATCGGGACTAGCGGTGTAGGAGAGACCCAGTACTTC. It translates to CASSIGTSGVGETQYF.